This note documents a single TCR beta chain sequence. Its antigen is unknown. Treatment described: roughly 10-day PBMC culture with coronavirus spike peptide pools or control peptides (ViraFEST assay). The sample belongs to a study of vaccination and CD4 T cells after COVID-19. The assay that was used to sequence DNA from cultured CD4+ T cells was the Oncomine TCR Beta short-read assay. Cultured CD4+ T cells were the source of extracted genomic DNA. TCRdb analysed the PCR reads with MiXCR anew, one entry per CDR3 protein. The table shows 13,000 or so distinct CDR3 sequences, with about two fifths occurring only once. CDR1 is MNHEY and CDR2 is SVGEGT in the germline V gene. V lost 4 bases and J 5 bases, leaving 10 bases between the germline ends. This CDR3 spans 13 amino acids.

The rearrangement uses TRBV6-2 or TRBV6-3 and TRBJ2-3, with D maybe TRBD1 (5 bases). This sequence originates from a human donor who had recovered from COVID-19. The sample consisted of CD4+ T cells from blood, cultured in vitro. This CDR3 is CASSSLQGDTQYF. In nucleotides, the CDR3 is TGTGCCAGCAGTTCTCTTCAGGGAGATACGCAGTATTTT.